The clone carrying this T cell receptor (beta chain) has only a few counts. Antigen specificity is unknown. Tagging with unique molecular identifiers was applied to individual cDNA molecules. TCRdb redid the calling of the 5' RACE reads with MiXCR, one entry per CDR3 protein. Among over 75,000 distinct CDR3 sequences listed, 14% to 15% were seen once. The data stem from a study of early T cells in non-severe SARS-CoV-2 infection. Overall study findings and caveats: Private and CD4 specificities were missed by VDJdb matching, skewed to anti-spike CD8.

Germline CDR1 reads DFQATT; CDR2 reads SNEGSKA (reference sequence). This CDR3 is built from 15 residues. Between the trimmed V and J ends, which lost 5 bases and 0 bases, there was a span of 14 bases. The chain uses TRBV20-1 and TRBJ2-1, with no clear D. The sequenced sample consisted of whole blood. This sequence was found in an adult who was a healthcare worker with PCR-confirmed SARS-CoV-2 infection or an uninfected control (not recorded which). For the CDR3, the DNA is TGCAGTGCTGCCCACCTCCCCAGCTCCTACAATGAGCAGTTCTTC. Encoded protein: CSAAHLPSSYNEQFF.